The 17 T cell receptor beta chains below were found in one sample sequenced in a study of CD8+CD57+ T cells in acquired aplastic anemia. Genomic DNA constituted the template upon which TCR beta VDJ and CDR3 profiling was performed. In TCRdb, the reads were re-called with MiXCR into one record per CDR3 protein. The table shows around 430,000 distinct CDR3 sequences, with over 25% occurring only once. Selection for sequencing was limited to patients who had shown CD8+CD57+ cell expansion by flow cytometry. The sequencing sample was made of sorted CD4+, CD8+, or CD8+CD57+ T cells (not recorded which) from PBMCs. All receptors come from a human donor with aplastic anemia.

This clonotype has only a few counts. The V and J genes are TRBV18 and TRBJ1-6; 7 nucleotides match TRBD1. Germline V CDR1 and CDR2: KGHSH, LQKENI. V gave up 9 bases and J gave up 10 bases; unmatched junction bases: 3. CDR3 length: 11 amino acids. The DNA for the CDR3 is TGTGCCAGACAGGGGCGGTCACCCCTCCACTTT. It is translated as CARQGRSPLHF. The entire variable domain, with the rest obtained from reference TRBV18 and TRBJ1-6, is as follows: NAGVMQNPRHLVRRRGQEARLRCSPMKGHSHVYWYRQLPEEGLKFMVYLQKENIIDESGMPKERFSAEFPKEGPSILRIQQVVRGDSAAYFCARQGRSPLHFGNGTRLTVT.

Notes on this clonotype: A much more abundant neighbour one base away suggests this may be a read error. This chain uses TRBV24-1 with TRBJ2-2, with D tentatively TRBD1 (6 bases). Germline values: CDR1 KGHDR, CDR2 SFDVKD. The CDR3 length is 14 residues. CDR3 amino acids: CTTSDPRGPGELFF. The CDR3 DNA follows: TGTACCACCAGTGACCCCAGGGGCCCCGGGGAGCTGTTTTTT.

CDR3 amino acids: CASSETISPEAFF. CDR3 nucleotides: TGTGCCAGCAGTGAGACTATTAGCCCTGAAGCTTTCTTT. The V gene is TRBV11-2, the J gene TRBJ1-1; D remains ambiguous. The CDR3 contains 13 residues. CDR1 and CDR2 from the germline V gene are SGHAT and FQNNGV. Trimming shortened V by 6 bases and J by 6 bases, and 14 bases separated the two germline ends.

This clonotype was counted between two and nine times. The CDR3 bases are TGCAGTGCTAGAGGTTACACCGGGGAGCTGTTTTTT. It specifies CSARGYTGELFF. The chain links TRBV20-1 to TRBJ2-2; D not certain. Germline CDR1 reads DFQATT; CDR2 reads SNEGSKA (reference sequence). The CDR3 consists of 12 residues. V was cut by 1 base and J by 3 bases, with 3 bases left in between.

The rearrangement links TRBV20-1 to TRBJ2-7; D is unresolved. Germline assignment: CDR1 DFQATT and CDR2 SNEGSKA (reference sequence). Trimming stripped 1 base from V and 3 bases from J, with 16 bases between. The CDR3 loop spans 15 amino acids. The CDR3: CSARGPLLGDYEQYF. The CDR3 DNA is TGCAGTGCTAGAGGGCCACTGTTAGGTGACTACGAGCAGTACTTC.

The rearrangement uses TRBV4-2 and TRBJ2-7, with D perhaps matching TRBD1 or TRBD2 (5 bases each). The ends were cut back, 2 bases at V and 0 bases at J, with 14 bases in the middle. Germline CDR1 LGHNA, CDR2 YNFKEQ. The CDR3 is 16 residues long. CDR3 coding DNA: TGTGCCAGCAGCCAAAACCAGGGACCCGGCTCCTACGAGCAGTACTTC. Encoded protein: CASSQNQGPGSYEQYF.

This clonotype was found many times. V gene TRBV14 combines with J gene TRBJ2-7; D is tentatively TRBD1 or TRBD2 (5 bases each). Trimming took 1 base from V and 5 from J, leaving 9 bases between them. CDR3 size: 13 residues. Germline-derived CDR1 and CDR2 are SGHDN and FVKESK. The CDR3 DNA follows: TGTGCCAGCAGCCAAGTCCGGGGCAACGAGCAGTACTTC. Protein sequence: CASSQVRGNEQYF.

The chain joins TRBV2 to TRBJ2-1; weak D call: TRBD1 (7 bases). CDR1 SNHLY and CDR2 FYNNEI come from the germline V gene. The ends were cut back, 7 bases at V and 8 bases at J, with 12 bases in the middle. This CDR3 is built from 12 residues. In nucleotides, the CDR3 is TGTGCCAGCATAGACAGGGAGGATGAGCAGTTCTTC. Protein: CASIDREDEQFF.

This clonotype was picked up many times. The rearrangement uses TRBV28 and TRBJ2-7; D perhaps matches TRBD1 (5 bases). This CDR3 comprises 14 residues. V was trimmed by 2 bases and J by 4 bases, leaving 12 bases between them. Germline V lookup: CDR1 MDHEN, CDR2 SYDVKM. CDR3: CASSLGQGKYEQYF. The CDR3 DNA follows: TGTGCCAGCAGTTTAGGGCAGGGAAAGTACGAGCAGTACTTC.

This clonotype was found many times. The chain employs TRBV20-1 and TRBJ1-5; possibly TRBD1 for D (5 bases). Looked up from germline, CDR1 is DFQATT and CDR2 is SNEGSKA (reference sequence). The CDR3 has 13 residues. The V end lost 3 bases, the J end lost 1 base, and 7 bases lay between the germline ends. CDR3 loop: CSASQGSNQPQHF. Here the CDR3 DNA reads TGCAGTGCTAGCCAGGGAAGCAATCAGCCCCAGCATTTT.

The V gene is TRBV5-1, the J gene TRBJ2-1; the match to TRBD2 covers 9 bases. Trimming removed 4 bases from V and 3 bases from J; junction bases left unmatched: 2. CDR3 length: 14 residues. The germline CDR1 and CDR2 sequences are SGHRS and YFSETQ. The CDR3 here is CASSMTSGYNEQFF. CDR3 DNA sequence: TGCGCCAGCAGCATGACTAGCGGCTACAATGAGCAGTTCTTC. The variable domain in full, completed from reference TRBV5-1 and TRBJ2-1, reads KAGVTQTPRYLIKTRGQQVTLSCSPISGHRSVSWYQQTPGQGLQFLFEYFSETQRNKGNFPGRFSGRQFSNSRSEMNVSTLELGDSALYLCASSMTSGYNEQFFGPGTRLTVL.

This clonotype has more than one count but fewer than ten. The V call is TRBV6-1, the J call TRBJ2-7; D may be TRBD1 (7 bases). Germline-derived CDR1 and CDR2 are MNHNS and SASEGT. Trimming shortened V by 6 bases and J by 7 bases, and 16 bases separated the two germline ends. This CDR3 is built from 13 residues. Here the CDR3 reads CASSRDRLGEQYF. In DNA form, the CDR3 reads TGTGCCAGCAGCCGGGACAGACTAGGGGAGCAGTACTTC.

This chain links TRBV13 with TRBJ1-3; D is ambiguous. This CDR3 comprises 20 residues. Germline assignment: CDR1 PRHDT and CDR2 FYEKMQ (reference sequence). Trimming cost V 4 bases and J 0 bases, with 25 bases left between them. DNA of the CDR3: TGTGCCAGCAGCTCACACTTCAGCGAAAGGAACCCGAGCTCTGGAAACACCATATATTTT. This encodes CASSSHFSERNPSSGNTIYF.

J is TRBJ1-2 and V is TRBV3-1, with a weak D call TRBD1 (5 bases). V was shortened by 1 base and J by 7 bases, with 19 bases between the two germline ends. Germline V gene data show CDR1 as LGHDT and CDR2 as YNNKEL (reference sequence). This CDR3 is built from 16 residues. DNA for the CDR3: TGTGCCAGCAGCCAAGGAGGCCCGGGGGGAGGAGGTGGCTACACCTTC. It specifies CASSQGGPGGGGGYTF.

This clonotype was recorded a few times. The V gene is TRBV25-1, the J gene TRBJ2-3; D possibly corresponds to TRBD1 (5 bases). Looked up from germline, CDR1 is MGHDK and CDR2 is SYGVNS. Trimming took off 2 bases at V and 0 bases at J, with 9 bases between the two ends. The length of the CDR3 is 15 residues. This CDR3 reads CASSEGATSTDTQYF. As DNA, the CDR3 is TGTGCCAGCAGTGAAGGGGCAACTAGCACAGATACGCAGTATTTT.

Ten or more counts support this clonotype. The J gene is TRBJ2-1, the V gene TRBV19; no reliable D call. CDR3 size: 14 residues. CDR1 is LNHDA, CDR2 SQIVND, per germline (reference sequence). Trimming cost V 6 bases and J 7 bases, with 16 bases left between them. The CDR3 DNA is TGTGCCAGTAGCGCCCTATTAGTCGGGAATGAGCAGTTCTTC. It codes for CASSALLVGNEQFF.

This clonotype has just a few counts. The gene calls are TRBV2 and TRBJ2-5; TRBD2 aligns across 11 bases. The CDR3 is 15 amino acids. V was clipped by 7 bases and J by 1 base; unmatched bases: 5. CDR1 is SNHLY and CDR2 is FYNNEI in the germline V gene. The CDR3 DNA follows: TGTGCCAGCACTCTAGCGGGGGGCCCCCAAGAGACCCAGTACTTC. Amino acids: CASTLAGGPQETQYF.